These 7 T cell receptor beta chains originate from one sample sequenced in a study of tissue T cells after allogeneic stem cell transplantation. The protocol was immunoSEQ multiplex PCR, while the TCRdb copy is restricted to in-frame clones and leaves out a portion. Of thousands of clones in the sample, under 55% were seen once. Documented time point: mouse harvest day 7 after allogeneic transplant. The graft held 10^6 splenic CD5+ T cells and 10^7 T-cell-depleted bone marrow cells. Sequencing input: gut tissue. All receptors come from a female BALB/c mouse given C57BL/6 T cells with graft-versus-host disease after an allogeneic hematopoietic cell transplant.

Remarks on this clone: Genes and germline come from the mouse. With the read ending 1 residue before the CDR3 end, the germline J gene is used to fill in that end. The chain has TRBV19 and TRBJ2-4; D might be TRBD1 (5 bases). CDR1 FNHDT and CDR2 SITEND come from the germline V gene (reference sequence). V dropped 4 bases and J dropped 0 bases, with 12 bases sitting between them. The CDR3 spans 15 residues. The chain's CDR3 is CASSPPGPSQNTLYF. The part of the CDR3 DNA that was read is TGTGCCAGCAGTCCTCCAGGGCCTAGTCAAAACACCTTGTAC. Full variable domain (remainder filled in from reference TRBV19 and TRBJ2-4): GGIITQTPKFLIGQEGQKLTLKCQQNFNHDTMYWYRQDSGKGLRLIYYSITENDLQKGDLSEGYDASREKKSSFSLTVTSAQKNEMAVFLCASSPPGPSQNTLYFGAGTRLSVL.

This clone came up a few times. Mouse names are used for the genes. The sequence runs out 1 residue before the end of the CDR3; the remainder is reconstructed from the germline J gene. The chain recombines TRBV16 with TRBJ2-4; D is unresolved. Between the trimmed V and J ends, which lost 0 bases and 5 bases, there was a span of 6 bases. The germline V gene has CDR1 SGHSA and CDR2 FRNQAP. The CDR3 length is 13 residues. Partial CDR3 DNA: TGTGCAAGCAGCTTAGAGTCTGGAAACACCTTGTAC. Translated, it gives CASSLESGNTLY. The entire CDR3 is CASSLESGNTLYF.

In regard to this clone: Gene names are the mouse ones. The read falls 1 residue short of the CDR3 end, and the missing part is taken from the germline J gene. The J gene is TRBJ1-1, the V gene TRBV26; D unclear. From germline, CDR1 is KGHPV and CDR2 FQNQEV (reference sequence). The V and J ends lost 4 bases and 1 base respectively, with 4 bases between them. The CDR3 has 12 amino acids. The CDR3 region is CASSQQNTEVFF. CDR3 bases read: TGTGCCAGCAGTCAGCAAAACACAGAAGTCTTC.

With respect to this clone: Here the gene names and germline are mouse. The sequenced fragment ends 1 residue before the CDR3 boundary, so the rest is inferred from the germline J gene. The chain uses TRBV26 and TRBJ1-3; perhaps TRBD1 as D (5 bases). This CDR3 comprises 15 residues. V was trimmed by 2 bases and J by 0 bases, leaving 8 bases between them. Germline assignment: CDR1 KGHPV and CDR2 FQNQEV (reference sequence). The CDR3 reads CASSLGHYSGNTLYF. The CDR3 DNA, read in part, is TGTGCCAGCAGTCTGGGACATTATTCTGGAAATACGCTCTAT.

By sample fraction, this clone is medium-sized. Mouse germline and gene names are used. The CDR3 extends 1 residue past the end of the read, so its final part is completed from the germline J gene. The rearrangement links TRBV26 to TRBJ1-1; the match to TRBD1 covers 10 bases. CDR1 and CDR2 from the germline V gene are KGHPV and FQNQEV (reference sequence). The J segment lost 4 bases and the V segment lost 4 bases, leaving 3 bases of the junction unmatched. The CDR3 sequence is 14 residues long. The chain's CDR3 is CASSQTGGGTEVFF. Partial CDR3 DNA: TGTGCCAGCAGTCAGACAGGGGGCGGCACAGAAGTCTTC.

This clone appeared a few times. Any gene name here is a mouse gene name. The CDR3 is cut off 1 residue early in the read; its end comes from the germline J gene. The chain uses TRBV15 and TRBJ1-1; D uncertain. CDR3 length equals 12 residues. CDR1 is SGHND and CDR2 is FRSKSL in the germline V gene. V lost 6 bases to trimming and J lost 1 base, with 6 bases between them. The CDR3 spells CASSSGNTEVFF. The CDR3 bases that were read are TGTGCCAGCAGCTCAGGGAACACAGAAGTCTTC.

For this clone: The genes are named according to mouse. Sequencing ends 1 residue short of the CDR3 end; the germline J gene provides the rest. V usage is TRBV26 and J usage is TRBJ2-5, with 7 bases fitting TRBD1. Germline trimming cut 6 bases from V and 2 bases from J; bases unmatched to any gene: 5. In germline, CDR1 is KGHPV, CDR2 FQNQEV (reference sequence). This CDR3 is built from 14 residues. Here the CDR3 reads CASSIQGFQDTQYF. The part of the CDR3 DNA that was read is TGTGCCAGCAGCATACAGGGGTTCCAAGACACCCAGTAC.